The clone carrying this T cell receptor (beta chain) was seen more than once but under ten times. What it binds is unknown. The data originate from a study of T cell responses to AZD1222 COVID-19 vaccine. Regarding the study as a whole: Across the whole spike, CD4 TCRs peaked at regions 160-218 and 743-854.

Germline V gene lookup returns CDR1 SGDLS and CDR2 YYNGEE. The V segment lost 4 bases and the J segment 6 bases; nucleotides outside the gene matches: 13. There are 18 residues in the CDR3. The repertoire was sequenced with immunoSEQ multiplex PCR; TCRdb's copy has only in-frame clones and lacks some. Of 40,000 to 55,000 clones in the sample, around 86% are singletons; the top ten hold around 7.3%. This TCR derives from an adult who received the AZD1222 COVID-19 vaccine. V is TRBV9 and J is TRBJ2-2; 12 bases are shared with TRBD2. Specimen: peripheral blood, collected 28 days after the second AZD1222 dose. Written as DNA, the CDR3 is TGTGCCAGCAGCTCCCGACTAGCGGGAGACGTTATCGCCGGGGAGCTGTTTTTT. The encoded protein is CASSSRLAGDVIAGELFF.